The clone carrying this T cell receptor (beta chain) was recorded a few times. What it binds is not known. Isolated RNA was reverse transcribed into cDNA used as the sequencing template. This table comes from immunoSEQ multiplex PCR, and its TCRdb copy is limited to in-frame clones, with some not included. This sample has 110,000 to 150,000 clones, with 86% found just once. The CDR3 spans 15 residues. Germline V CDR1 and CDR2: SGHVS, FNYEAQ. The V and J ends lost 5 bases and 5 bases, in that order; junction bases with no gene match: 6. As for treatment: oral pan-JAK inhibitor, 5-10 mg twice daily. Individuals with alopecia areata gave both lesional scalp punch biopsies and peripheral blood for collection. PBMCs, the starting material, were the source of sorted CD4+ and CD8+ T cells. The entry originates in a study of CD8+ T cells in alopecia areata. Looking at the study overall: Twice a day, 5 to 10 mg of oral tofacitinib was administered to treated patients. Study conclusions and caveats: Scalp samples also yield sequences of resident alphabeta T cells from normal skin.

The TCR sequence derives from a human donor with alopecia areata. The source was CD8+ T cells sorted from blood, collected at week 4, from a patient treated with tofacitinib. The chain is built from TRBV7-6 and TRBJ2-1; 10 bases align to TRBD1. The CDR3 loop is CASSVRQGAHNEQFF. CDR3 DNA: TGTGCCAGCAGCGTACGACAGGGGGCCCACAATGAGCAGTTCTTC.